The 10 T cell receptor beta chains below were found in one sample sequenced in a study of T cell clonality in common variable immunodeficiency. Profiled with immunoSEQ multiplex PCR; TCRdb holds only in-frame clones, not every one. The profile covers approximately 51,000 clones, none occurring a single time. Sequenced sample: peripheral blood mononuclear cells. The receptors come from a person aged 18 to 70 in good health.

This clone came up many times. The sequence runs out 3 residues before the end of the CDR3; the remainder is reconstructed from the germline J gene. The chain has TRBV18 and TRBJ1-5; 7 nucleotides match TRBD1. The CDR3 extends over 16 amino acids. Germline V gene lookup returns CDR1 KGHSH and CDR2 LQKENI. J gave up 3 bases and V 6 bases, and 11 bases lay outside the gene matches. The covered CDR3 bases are TGTGCCAGCTCGCGGAACAGGGGTGGGAACAATCAGCCC. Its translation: CASSRNRGGNNQP. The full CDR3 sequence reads CASSRNRGGNNQPQHF.

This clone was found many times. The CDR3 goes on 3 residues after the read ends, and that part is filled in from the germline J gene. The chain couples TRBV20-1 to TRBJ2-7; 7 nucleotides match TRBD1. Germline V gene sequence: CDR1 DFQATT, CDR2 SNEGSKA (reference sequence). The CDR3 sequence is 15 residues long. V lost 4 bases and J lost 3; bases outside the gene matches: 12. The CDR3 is CSANRGQVVGYEQYF. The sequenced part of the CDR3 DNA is TGCAGTGCTAATCGTGGACAGGTGGTGGGCTACGAG.

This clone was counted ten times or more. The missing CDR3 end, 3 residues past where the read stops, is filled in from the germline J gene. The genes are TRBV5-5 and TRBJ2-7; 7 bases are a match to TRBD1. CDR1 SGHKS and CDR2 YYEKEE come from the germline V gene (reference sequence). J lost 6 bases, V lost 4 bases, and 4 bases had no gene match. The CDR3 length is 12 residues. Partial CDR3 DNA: TGTGCCAGCAGCGCCTACAGGGGCGAG. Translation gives CASSAYRGE. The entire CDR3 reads CASSAYRGEQYF.

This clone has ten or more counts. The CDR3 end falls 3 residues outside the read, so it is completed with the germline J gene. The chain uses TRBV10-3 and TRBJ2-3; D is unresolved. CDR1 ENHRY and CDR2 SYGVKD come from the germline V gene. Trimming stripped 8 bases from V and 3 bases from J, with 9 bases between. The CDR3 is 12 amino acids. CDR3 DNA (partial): TGTGCCATCTCATCTAGTACAGATACG. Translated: CAISSSTDT. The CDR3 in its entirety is CAISSSTDTQYF.

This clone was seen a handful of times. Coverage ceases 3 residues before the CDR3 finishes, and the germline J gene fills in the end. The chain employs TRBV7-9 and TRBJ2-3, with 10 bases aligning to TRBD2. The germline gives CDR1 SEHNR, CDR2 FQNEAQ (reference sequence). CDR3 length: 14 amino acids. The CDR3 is CASSLASSGGPQYF. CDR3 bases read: TGTGCCAGCAGCTTAGCGTCTAGCGGGGGTCCG.

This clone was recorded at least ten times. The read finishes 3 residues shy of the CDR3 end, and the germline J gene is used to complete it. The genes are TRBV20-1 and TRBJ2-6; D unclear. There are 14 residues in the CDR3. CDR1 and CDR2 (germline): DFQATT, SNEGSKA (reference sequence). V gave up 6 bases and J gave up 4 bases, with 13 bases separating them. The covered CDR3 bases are TGCAGTGCCAATCCCCCGGTGGGGGCCAACGTC. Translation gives CSANPPVGANV. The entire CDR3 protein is CSANPPVGANVLTF.

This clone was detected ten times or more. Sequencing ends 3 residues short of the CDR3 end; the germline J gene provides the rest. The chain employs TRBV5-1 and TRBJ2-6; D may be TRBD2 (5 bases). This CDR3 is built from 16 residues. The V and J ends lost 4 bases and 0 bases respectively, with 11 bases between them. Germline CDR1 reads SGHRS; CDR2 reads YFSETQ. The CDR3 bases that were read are TGCGCCAGCAGCCCCGAGGGCAGCTCTGGGGCCAACGTC. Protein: CASSPEGSSGANV. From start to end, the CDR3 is CASSPEGSSGANVLTF.

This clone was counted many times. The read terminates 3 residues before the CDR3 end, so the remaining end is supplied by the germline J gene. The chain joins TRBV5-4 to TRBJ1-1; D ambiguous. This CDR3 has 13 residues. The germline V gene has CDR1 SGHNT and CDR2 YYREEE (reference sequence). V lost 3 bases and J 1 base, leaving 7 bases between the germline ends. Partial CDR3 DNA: TGTGCCAGCAGCTCACGGGGGAACACTGAA. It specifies CASSSRGNTE. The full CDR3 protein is CASSSRGNTEAFF.

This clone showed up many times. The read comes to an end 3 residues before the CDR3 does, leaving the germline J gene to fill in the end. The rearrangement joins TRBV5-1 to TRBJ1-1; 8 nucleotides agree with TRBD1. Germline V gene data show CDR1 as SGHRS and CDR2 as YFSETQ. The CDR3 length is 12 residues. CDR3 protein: CASSAPGQVAFF. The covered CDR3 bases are TGCGCCAGCAGCGCACCGGGACAGGTG.

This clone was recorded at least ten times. The CDR3 sequence is CSARDGDSYGYTF. The sequenced part of the CDR3 DNA is TGCAGTGCTAGAGATGGGGACAGCTATGGC. The chain is built from TRBV20-1 and TRBJ1-2, with TRBD1 identical over 7 bases. The read comes to an end 3 residues before the CDR3 does, leaving the germline J gene to fill in the end. The CDR3 has 13 amino acids. CDR1 DFQATT and CDR2 SNEGSKA come from the germline V gene (reference sequence). The V gene end was trimmed by 0 bases and the J gene end by 4 bases; junction bases not matched to a gene: 2.